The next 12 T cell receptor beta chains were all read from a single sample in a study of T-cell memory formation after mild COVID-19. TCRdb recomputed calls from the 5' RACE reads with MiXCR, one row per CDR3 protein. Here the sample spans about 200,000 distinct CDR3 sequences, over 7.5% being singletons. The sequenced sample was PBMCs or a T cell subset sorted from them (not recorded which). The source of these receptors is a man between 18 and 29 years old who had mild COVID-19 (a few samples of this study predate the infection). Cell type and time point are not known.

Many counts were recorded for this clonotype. The CDR3 loop reads CASSGRGSSYEQYV. The CDR3 DNA reads TGTGCCAGCAGTGGGCGCGGGAGCTCCTACGAGCAGTACGTC. The chain carries TRBV2 and TRBJ2-7; 7 bases fit TRBD2. The CDR3 spans 14 residues. The germline CDR1 and CDR2 sequences are SNHLY and FYNNEI. V lost 4 bases and J lost 0; bases outside the gene matches: 3.

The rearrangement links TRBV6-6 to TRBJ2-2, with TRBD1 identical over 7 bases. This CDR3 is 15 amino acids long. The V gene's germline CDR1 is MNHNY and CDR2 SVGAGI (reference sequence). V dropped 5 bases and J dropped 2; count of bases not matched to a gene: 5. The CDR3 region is CASSGGQDNTGELFF. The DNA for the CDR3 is TGTGCCAGCAGTGGCGGACAGGATAACACCGGGGAGCTGTTTTTT.

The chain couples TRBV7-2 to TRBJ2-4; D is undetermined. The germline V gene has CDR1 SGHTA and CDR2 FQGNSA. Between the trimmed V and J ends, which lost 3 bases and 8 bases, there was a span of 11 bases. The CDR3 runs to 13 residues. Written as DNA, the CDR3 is TGTGCCAGCAGCTTTAATCCCAGAGACATTCAGTACTTC. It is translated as CASSFNPRDIQYF.

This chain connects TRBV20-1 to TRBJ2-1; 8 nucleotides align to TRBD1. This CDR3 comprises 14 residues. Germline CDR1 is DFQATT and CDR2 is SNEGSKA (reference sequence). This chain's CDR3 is CRAASRDRTDEQFF. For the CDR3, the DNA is TGCAGAGCCGCGTCCCGGGACAGGACCGATGAGCAGTTCTTC.

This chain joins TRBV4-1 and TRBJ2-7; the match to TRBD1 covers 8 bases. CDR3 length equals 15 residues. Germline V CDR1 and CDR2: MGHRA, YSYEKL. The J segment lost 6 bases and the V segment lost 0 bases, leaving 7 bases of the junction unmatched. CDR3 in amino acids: CASSQDRTGRIEQYF. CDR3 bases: TGCGCCAGCAGCCAAGATCGGACAGGGAGGATCGAGCAGTACTTC.

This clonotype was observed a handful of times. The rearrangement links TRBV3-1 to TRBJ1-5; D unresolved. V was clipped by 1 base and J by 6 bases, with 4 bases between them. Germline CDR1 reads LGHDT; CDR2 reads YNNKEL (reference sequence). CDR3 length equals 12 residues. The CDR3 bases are TGTGCCAGCAGCCAAGGAGGTCAGCCCCAGCATTTT. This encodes CASSQGGQPQHF.

The CDR3 coding sequence is TGTGCCAGCAGTTTGCAGACAGGGGGGATAGATTATGGCTACACCTTC. This sequence encodes CASSLQTGGIDYGYTF. The chain recombines TRBV12-3 or TRBV12-4 with TRBJ1-2; 9 bases map to TRBD1. The CDR3 is 16 residues long. Unmatched junction bases numbered 10, after V lost 3 bases and J lost 5 bases.

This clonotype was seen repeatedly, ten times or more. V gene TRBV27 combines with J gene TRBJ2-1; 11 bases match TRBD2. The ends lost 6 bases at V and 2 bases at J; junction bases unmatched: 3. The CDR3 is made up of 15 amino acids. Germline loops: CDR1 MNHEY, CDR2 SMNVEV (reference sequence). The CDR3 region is CASSRGLAAYNEQFF. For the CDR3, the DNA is TGTGCCAGCAGCCGGGGACTAGCGGCCTACAATGAGCAGTTCTTC.

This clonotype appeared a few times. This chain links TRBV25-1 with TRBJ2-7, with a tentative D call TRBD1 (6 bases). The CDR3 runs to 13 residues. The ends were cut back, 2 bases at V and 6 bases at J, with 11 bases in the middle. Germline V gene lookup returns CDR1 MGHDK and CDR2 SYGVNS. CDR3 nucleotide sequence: TGTGCCAGCAGTGAAACTACAGGGCGCGAGCAGTACTTC. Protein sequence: CASSETTGREQYF.

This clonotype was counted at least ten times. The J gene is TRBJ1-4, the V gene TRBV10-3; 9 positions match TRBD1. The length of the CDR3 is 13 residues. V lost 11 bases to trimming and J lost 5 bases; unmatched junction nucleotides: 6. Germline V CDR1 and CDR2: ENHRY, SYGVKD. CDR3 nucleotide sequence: TGTGCCTCAAGACAGGGGGAGAATGAAAAACTGTTTTTT. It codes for CASRQGENEKLFF.

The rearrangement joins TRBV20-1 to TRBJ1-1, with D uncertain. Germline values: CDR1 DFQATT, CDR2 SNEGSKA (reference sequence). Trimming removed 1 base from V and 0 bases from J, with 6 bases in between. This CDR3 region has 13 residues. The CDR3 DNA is TGCAGTGCTAGAGCTGGACTGAACACTGAAGCTTTCTTT. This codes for CSARAGLNTEAFF.

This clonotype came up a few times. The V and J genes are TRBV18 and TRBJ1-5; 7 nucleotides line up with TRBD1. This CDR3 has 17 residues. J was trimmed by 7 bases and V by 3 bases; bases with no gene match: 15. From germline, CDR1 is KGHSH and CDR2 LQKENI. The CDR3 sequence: CASSPLPGQKVGQPQHF. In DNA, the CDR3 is TGTGCCAGCTCACCTTTACCGGGACAGAAAGTTGGGCAGCCCCAGCATTTT.